This T cell receptor beta chain was profiled in a study of T cell responses to AZD1222 COVID-19 vaccine (dated by TCRdb to about 2021). Describing the broader study: TCR sequencing was performed for about 250 trial participants, of whom about 200 were given two doses of AZD1222 and around 25 were given two doses of MenACWY control vaccine. Trial participants were enrolled by age into subgroups of 18-55, 56-69 and 70-plus years, and around 140, 26 and 57 TCR-sequenced participants, respectively, were included in these subgroups.

The CDR3 regions of human TCRbeta chains were analyzed by immunosequencing. The study's processing was this. Repertoire TCRs were checked for matches against a reference library of SARS-CoV-2-specific TCRs that had been generated using the MIRA antigen-specificity platform. Breadth meant the fraction of unique TCRs that were SARS-CoV-2-associated, whereas depth meant the fraction of total T cells that were SARS-CoV-2-associated. Each spike-specific TCR was assigned to its reactive spike region and to a CD4 or CD8 class using the MIRA data. Log10-transformed breadth and depth values were compared by one-way ANOVA with Sidak's multiple comparisons tests. TCRdb limited this immuneACCESS table to in-frame rearrangements with V and J called. A share of clones is missing; checked studies link under half to unresolved V genes, and the rest is unexplained. That table is the source of V, J and clone size, and D and trimming were worked out from the DNA. In all, the sample holds roughly 70,000 clones, and about 90% of those were seen once. In total, the top ten clones hold over 5.5% of the sample.

The CDR3 contains 14 residues, cysteine and phenylalanine counted. Only CDR3 DNA is held: 42 bases, read in frame from base 1. The V and J ends are trimmed by 3 bases and 0 bases, leaving 8 bases between them. The germline V gene supplies CDR1 MDHEN and CDR2 SYDVKM. Note on this clone: Its cognate antigen has yet to be identified. Base qualities are not recorded, but no much larger clone differs from it by a single base.

The time point label on this specimen signifies: about 28 days (+/-7) after the second vaccine dose. This sample's treatment or condition label indicates: meningococcal conjugate vaccine given as trial control. Samples from vaccinated people were obtained from the UK trials COV001 and COV002, which included a single-blind randomized controlled phase 2/3 trial of AZD1222 (ChAdOx1 nCoV-19) in healthy adults. For TCRbeta chain sequencing, PBMC samples were collected from trial participants at day 0 and at day 28 after the second dose. Study-wide findings and limitations: Conclusions about previously exposed vaccinees are limited because only six or seven AZD1222 recipients were SARS-CoV-2 seropositive at baseline. No day 14 peak-response samples were available, so repertoires were characterized only after the peak T cell response. In the small 56-69-year group, the increase in depth fell short of significance, most likely because of low power. Most participants were white British and females outnumbered males, and the authors suggested that clonal diversity may have been underestimated. A significant rise in spike-specific TCR breadth and depth was observed after two AZD1222 doses relative to day 0 and relative to MenACWY recipients. Reportedly, almost half of the unique spike-specific TCRs recognized epitopes lying outside the regions that are mutated in the B.1.351 and B.1.1.7 variants. The vaccine-associated CD4 TCRs covered the entire spike protein, and the dominant responses fell in regions 160-218 and 743-854.

The sequence joins TRBV28 to TRBJ1-2, with no reliable assignment of the D segment. The sequence was collected from an adult who received the MenACWY meningococcal vaccine as a control. Material: peripheral blood, obtained 28 days after the second dose of the MenACWY control vaccine. The bases are TGTGCCAGCAGTTTGGCCGGAGCTAACTATGGCTACACCTTC. Protein translation: CASSLAGANYGYTF.